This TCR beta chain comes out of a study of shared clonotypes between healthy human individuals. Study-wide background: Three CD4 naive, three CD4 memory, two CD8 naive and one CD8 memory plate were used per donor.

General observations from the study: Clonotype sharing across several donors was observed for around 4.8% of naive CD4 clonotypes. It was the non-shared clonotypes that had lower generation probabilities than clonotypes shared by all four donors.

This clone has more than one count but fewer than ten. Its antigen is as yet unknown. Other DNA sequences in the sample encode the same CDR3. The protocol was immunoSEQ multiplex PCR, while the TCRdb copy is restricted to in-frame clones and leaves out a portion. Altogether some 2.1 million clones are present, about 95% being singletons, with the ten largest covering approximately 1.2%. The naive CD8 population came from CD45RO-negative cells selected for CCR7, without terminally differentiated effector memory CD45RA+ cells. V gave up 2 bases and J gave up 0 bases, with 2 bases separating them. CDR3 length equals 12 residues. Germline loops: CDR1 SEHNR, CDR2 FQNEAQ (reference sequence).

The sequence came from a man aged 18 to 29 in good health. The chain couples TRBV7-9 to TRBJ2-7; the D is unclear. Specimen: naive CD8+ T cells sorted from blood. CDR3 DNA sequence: TGTGCCAGCAGCTTAACCTCCTACGAGCAGTACTTC. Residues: CASSLTSYEQYF. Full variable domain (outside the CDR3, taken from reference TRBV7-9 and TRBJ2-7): DTGVSQNPRHKITKRGQNVTFRCDPISEHNRLYWYRQTLGQGPEFLTYFQNEAQLEKSRLLSDRFSAERPKGSFSTLEIQRTEQGDSAMYLCASSLTSYEQYFGPGTRLTVT.